Below are 29 T cell receptor beta chains sequenced from a single sample in a study of blood T cell repertoires in COVID-19. Libraries were prepared by immunoSEQ multiplex PCR; TCRdb keeps only in-frame clonotypes and omits some of them. Of roughly 140,000 clones listed, roughly 79% were seen once; the top ten hold 7% to 10%. Specimen: peripheral blood. These receptors were obtained from a human donor with acute or convalescent COVID-19. The donor label of this sample is uncertain.

The chain employs TRBV9 and TRBJ1-1; D is perhaps TRBD1 (5 bases). Per germline, CDR1 SGDLS and CDR2 YYNGEE. Trimming pared 0 bases from V and 4 bases from J, leaving 13 bases between. This CDR3 spans 15 amino acids. The CDR3 spells CASSVGGRRGTEAFF. CDR3 nucleotides: TGTGCCAGCAGCGTAGGAGGGCGGAGGGGCACTGAAGCTTTCTTT.

The chain employs TRBV19 and TRBJ2-3; 14 nucleotides line up with TRBD2. CDR1 LNHDA and CDR2 SQIVND come from the germline V gene (reference sequence). CDR3 size: 19 residues. V lost 4 bases to trimming and J lost 2 bases; unmatched junction nucleotides: 11. The DNA for the CDR3 is TGTGCCAGTAGTACCGGACTAGCGGGGGGCCGCGGGATCACAGATACGCAGTATTTT. It specifies CASSTGLAGGRGITDTQYF. The full variable domain, rest sourced from reference TRBV19 and TRBJ2-3, is DGGITQSPKYLFRKEGQNVTLSCEQNLNHDAMYWYRQDPGQGLRLIYYSQIVNDFQKGDIAEGYSVSREKKESFPLTVTSAQKNPTAFYLCASSTGLAGGRGITDTQYFGPGTRLTVL.

The chain uses TRBV14 and TRBJ1-1; 8 positions agree with TRBD1. Germline V gene sequence: CDR1 SGHDN, CDR2 FVKESK. V shed 0 bases, J shed 0 bases, and the junction held 6 bases outside the gene matches. CDR3 length equals 17 residues. Written as DNA, the CDR3 is TGTGCCAGCAGCCAAGATTGGCGGGACAGGTTGAACACTGAAGCTTTCTTT. This codes for CASSQDWRDRLNTEAFF.

The chain recombines TRBV9 with TRBJ2-5, with a tentative D call TRBD2 (5 bases). Germline V gene sequence: CDR1 SGDLS, CDR2 YYNGEE. V was clipped by 2 bases and J by 2 bases, with 13 bases between them. The CDR3 is made up of 15 amino acids. CDR3 protein: CASSVEGVGQETQYF. DNA for the CDR3: TGTGCCAGCAGCGTTGAGGGCGTCGGACAAGAGACCCAGTACTTC.

The chain recombines TRBV9 with TRBJ2-7; possible D gene TRBD2, 6 bases. CDR3 length: 13 amino acids. Trimming shortened V by 4 bases and J by 7 bases, and 15 bases separated the two germline ends. CDR1 SGDLS and CDR2 YYNGEE come from the germline V gene. CDR3 sequence reads: CASSPGTSKEQYF. CDR3 DNA sequence: TGTGCCAGCAGCCCCGGGACTTCCAAAGAGCAGTACTTC.

The chain links TRBV20-1 to TRBJ1-4; perhaps TRBD1 as D (5 bases). The V and J ends lost 7 bases and 8 bases respectively, with 8 bases between them. The CDR3 extends over 10 amino acids. Germline CDR1 and CDR2: DFQATT and SNEGSKA (reference sequence). CDR3 region: CSGAGEKLFF. The CDR3 DNA reads TGCAGTGGGGCAGGGGAAAAACTGTTTTTT.

This clone has only a few counts. The V and J genes are TRBV3-1 (or the pseudogene TRBV3-2) and TRBJ2-3; 14 positions agree with TRBD2. The CDR3 is made up of 15 amino acids. CDR1 and CDR2 (germline): LGHDT, YNNKEL (reference sequence). Trimming at V came to 3 bases and at J to 4 bases, leaving 0 bases not matched to a gene. CDR3 DNA: TGTGCCAGCAGCCAGACTAGCGGGGGGGCAGATACGCAGTATTTT. Translation gives CASSQTSGGADTQYF.

Only a few counts were recorded for this clone. The chain is built from TRBV2 and TRBJ2-1; 11 bases match TRBD2. The CDR3 consists of 16 residues. V was pared by 8 bases and J by 9 bases, with 15 bases of the junction left unmatched. The germline CDR1 and CDR2 sequences are SNHLY and FYNNEI. The CDR3 here is CASSPPLAGGFGEQFF. CDR3 nucleotides: TGTGCCAGCTCCCCCCCCCTAGCGGGGGGTTTCGGTGAGCAGTTCTTC.

The gene calls are TRBV25-1 and TRBJ1-2; no firm D call. The ends were cut back, 3 bases at V and 6 bases at J, with 11 bases in the middle. CDR3 length equals 13 residues. Germline-derived CDR1 and CDR2 are MGHDK and SYGVNS. In nucleotides, the CDR3 is TGTGCCAGCAGTGAGAGGCAAGGCCATGGCTACACCTTC. It specifies CASSERQGHGYTF.

The chain recombines TRBV9 with TRBJ1-4, with 10 nucleotides matching TRBD1. CDR3 length: 16 amino acids. The germline gives CDR1 SGDLS, CDR2 YYNGEE. The ends lost 4 bases at V and 8 bases at J; junction bases unmatched: 11. The CDR3 region has the DNA TGTGCCAGCAGCCGTCCTCCCGGGACAGGGGTAGAAAAACTGTTTTTT. Translated: CASSRPPGTGVEKLFF.

The rearrangement links TRBV9 to TRBJ2-1; TRBD2 matches 9 bases. The germline CDR1 and CDR2 sequences are SGDLS and YYNGEE. This CDR3 spans 15 amino acids. Trimming removed 0 bases from V and 6 bases from J; junction bases left unmatched: 4. The CDR3 here is CASSVAAGGGNEQFF. CDR3 in DNA: TGTGCCAGCAGCGTAGCAGCGGGGGGTGGCAATGAGCAGTTCTTC.

This rearrangement joins TRBV6-5 to TRBJ1-6; TRBD1 aligns across 11 bases. J was trimmed by 9 bases and V by 9 bases; bases with no gene match: 4. The CDR3 has 13 amino acids. Germline CDR1 MNHEY, CDR2 SVGAGI. The CDR3 spells CASSGTGGSPLHF. The CDR3, as DNA: TGTGCCAGTTCCGGGACAGGGGGTTCACCCCTCCACTTT.

This rearrangement joins TRBV6-5 to TRBJ2-2; D is possibly TRBD1 (5 bases). The germline V gene has CDR1 MNHEY and CDR2 SVGAGI. This CDR3 has 14 residues. V dropped 8 bases and J dropped 4 bases, with 14 bases sitting between them. This chain's CDR3 is CASFPIQATGELFF. The CDR3 bases are TGTGCCAGCTTCCCCATACAGGCCACCGGGGAGCTGTTTTTT.

This rearrangement joins TRBV6-5 to TRBJ2-1; 12 nucleotides line up with TRBD2. The CDR3 covers 15 residues. Germline loops: CDR1 MNHEY, CDR2 SVGAGI. The junction had 0 bases not matched to a gene; V was cut back by 2 bases and J by 4 bases. The CDR3 coding sequence is TGTGCCAGCAGTTACACTAGCGGGGGGTACAATGAGCAGTTCTTC. Encoded protein: CASSYTSGGYNEQFF.

For the CDR3, the DNA is TGCGCCAGCAGTGAAGGGGTGGGTTATAGCAATCAGCCCCAGCATTTT. This sequence encodes CASSEGVGYSNQPQHF. The chain links TRBV4-1 to TRBJ1-5; tentatively, D is TRBD1 (5 bases). In germline, CDR1 is MGHRA, CDR2 YSYEKL. CDR3 length: 16 residues. Trimming cost V 6 bases and J 0 bases, with 15 bases left between them.

The V and J genes are TRBV9 and TRBJ2-3, with 8 bases fitting TRBD1. This CDR3 comprises 14 residues. CDR1 and CDR2 (germline): SGDLS, YYNGEE. The junction had 2 bases not matched to a gene; V was cut back by 4 bases and J by 1 base. CDR3: CASSLDRGTDTQYF. Here the CDR3 DNA reads TGTGCCAGCAGCCTGGACAGGGGCACAGATACGCAGTATTTT.

V is TRBV18 and J is TRBJ2-7; 10 bases agree with TRBD1. This CDR3 is built from 16 residues. CDR1 is KGHSH and CDR2 is LQKENI in the germline V gene. V shed 3 bases, J shed 1 base, and the junction held 6 bases outside the gene matches. This CDR3 reads CASSPRAGQGSYEQYF. In DNA, the CDR3 is TGTGCCAGCTCACCTCGCGCGGGACAGGGGTCCTACGAGCAGTACTTC.

The rearrangement links TRBV7-8 to TRBJ1-1, with D possibly being TRBD1 (5 bases). Per the germline V gene, CDR1 is SGHVS and CDR2 is FQNEAQ. V was pared by 4 bases and J by 8 bases, with 17 bases between. The CDR3 loop spans 14 amino acids. In DNA form, the CDR3 reads TGTGCCAGCAGCTCTTCAGGTAAAGGACACGAAGCTTTCTTT. Translated, it gives CASSSSGKGHEAFF.

This chain connects TRBV5-1 to TRBJ1-2, with D perhaps matching TRBD1 (6 bases). The CDR3 has 14 amino acids. The V gene lost 4 bases and the J gene lost 3 bases, with 13 bases spanning the gap. Germline loops: CDR1 SGHRS, CDR2 YFSETQ. CDR3 nucleotides: TGCGCCAGCAGCCCTATGGGACAAGACTATGGCTACACCTTC. This gives the protein CASSPMGQDYGYTF.

V is TRBV10-2 and J is TRBJ1-2, with D possibly matching TRBD1 (6 bases). CDR1 WSHSY and CDR2 SAAADI come from the germline V gene. This CDR3 has 13 amino acids. V was trimmed by 6 bases and J by 2 bases, leaving 10 bases between them. CDR3 sequence reads: CASSGQPNYGYTF. The CDR3 DNA sequence: TGCGCCAGCAGCGGACAGCCCAACTATGGCTACACCTTC.

The chain links TRBV3-1 (or the pseudogene TRBV3-2) to TRBJ2-2; D perhaps matches TRBD2 (5 bases). Germline V gives CDR1 LGHDT, CDR2 YNNKEL (reference sequence). CDR3 length: 17 residues. The germline V and J ends were trimmed by 6 bases and 0 bases, with 17 bases remaining between them. This chain's CDR3 is CASREFSETANTGELFF. CDR3 DNA sequence: TGTGCCAGCAGAGAGTTTAGCGAGACCGCGAACACCGGGGAGCTGTTTTTT.

V usage is TRBV5-1 and J usage is TRBJ2-3; a possible D gene is TRBD2 (5 bases). Germline-derived CDR1 and CDR2 are SGHRS and YFSETQ. The CDR3 is 16 amino acids. V was shortened by 4 bases and J by 3 bases, with 18 bases between the two germline ends. CDR3 residues: CASSPSGSSWTDTQYF. The CDR3 region has the DNA TGCGCCAGCAGCCCCTCTGGGAGTAGTTGGACAGATACGCAGTATTTT.

The V gene is TRBV5-1, the J gene TRBJ1-1; D ambiguous. Germline V lookup: CDR1 SGHRS, CDR2 YFSETQ. The CDR3 covers 15 residues. V was cut by 0 bases and J by 6 bases, with 15 bases left in between. The CDR3: CASSLEVGSSPEAFF. The CDR3 DNA is TGCGCCAGCAGCTTGGAAGTTGGTAGCTCGCCTGAAGCTTTCTTT.

The J gene is TRBJ2-1, the V gene TRBV20-1; no definite D call. V was pared by 3 bases and J by 2 bases, with 5 bases between. The CDR3 consists of 12 residues. From germline, CDR1 is DFQATT and CDR2 SNEGSKA (reference sequence). The CDR3 sequence: CSASGPYNEQFF. The CDR3 DNA is TGCAGTGCTAGTGGGCCCTACAATGAGCAGTTCTTC.

CDR3: CASSRTGGDGYTF. DNA of the CDR3: TGTGCCAGCTCTCGGACAGGGGGAGATGGCTACACCTTC. The chain links TRBV18 to TRBJ1-2; 10 bases fit TRBD1. Trimming took 6 bases from V and 6 from J; bases not matched to a gene: 4. Germline V gives CDR1 KGHSH, CDR2 LQKENI. The CDR3 spans 13 residues.

The gene calls are TRBV10-3 and TRBJ2-6, with a possible D match to TRBD1 (6 bases). V gave up 4 bases and J gave up 1 base, with 17 bases separating them. The CDR3 sequence is 18 residues long. Germline CDR1 reads ENHRY; CDR2 reads SYGVKD. CDR3 DNA: TGTGCCATCAGTGTCGGGGCACAGGGAGCGTCTGGGGCCAACGTCCTGACTTTC. Translation: CAISVGAQGASGANVLTF.

This clone was seen a single time. The chain links TRBV6-5 to TRBJ1-2, with D perhaps TRBD1 (5 bases). V was cut by 6 bases and J by 8 bases, with 16 bases left in between. Germline lookup yields CDR1 MNHEY and CDR2 SVGAGI. The CDR3 has 13 amino acids. This CDR3 reads CASSPGEFWGYTF. As DNA, the CDR3 is TGTGCCAGCAGCCCGGGGGAGTTTTGGGGCTACACCTTC.

The rearrangement joins TRBV24-1 to TRBJ1-1; D gene ambiguous. This CDR3 is 14 amino acids long. Trimming removed 6 bases at V and 0 bases at J, with 10 bases between. The germline V gene has CDR1 KGHDR and CDR2 SFDVKD. CDR3 sequence reads: CATSPGSMNTEAFF. CDR3 nucleotide sequence: TGTGCCACCAGTCCGGGTAGCATGAACACTGAAGCTTTCTTT.

The chain carries TRBV10-2 and TRBJ2-2; 9 nucleotides line up with TRBD2. V dropped 3 bases and J dropped 7; count of bases not matched to a gene: 9. Germline assignment: CDR1 WSHSY and CDR2 SAAADI. This CDR3 comprises 16 residues. The CDR3 DNA is TGCGCCAGCAGTGATATTGGTCTAGCGGGGCACGGGGAGCTGTTTTTT. This encodes CASSDIGLAGHGELFF.